One sample yielded the 18 T cell receptor beta chains listed below, sequenced in a study of control samples from healthy donors and cancer patients. The method was immunoSEQ multiplex PCR; TCRdb's version includes in-frame clones alone and lacks a portion of them. This sample yields 150,000 to 200,000 clones, of which about 90% are seen a single time; around 2% belongs to the top ten. The sample taken for sequencing was blood. The receptors originated from a woman aged 40 to 50 in good health.

This chain uses TRBV18 with TRBJ2-5, with a tentative D call TRBD2 (5 bases). V shed 4 bases and J shed 5 bases, with 11 bases lying between them. The CDR3 is 13 residues long. CDR1 and CDR2 (germline): KGHSH, LQKENI. The CDR3 DNA sequence: TGTGCCAGCTCACTTACGACGGGGGAGACCCAGTACTTC. Translation gives CASSLTTGETQYF.

The chain uses TRBV7-9 and TRBJ1-1; 7 positions match TRBD1. J was trimmed by 2 bases and V by 7 bases; bases with no gene match: 4. CDR1 SEHNR and CDR2 FQNEAQ come from the germline V gene (reference sequence). The CDR3 spans 13 residues. The CDR3 nucleotides read TGTGCCAGCACCCGACAGGGCAACACTGAAGCTTTCTTT. Translated, it gives CASTRQGNTEAFF.

This rearrangement joins TRBV14 to TRBJ1-2, with a possible D match to TRBD1 (6 bases). Trimming took off 2 bases at V and 4 bases at J, with 14 bases between the two ends. The germline gives CDR1 SGHDN, CDR2 FVKESK. The CDR3 has 15 amino acids. The CDR3 coding sequence is TGTGCCAGCAGCCAATCCCTGACAGGACGCTATGGCTACACCTTC. Translation gives CASSQSLTGRYGYTF.

The gene calls are TRBV13 and TRBJ2-3; 8 positions match TRBD2. Looked up from germline, CDR1 is PRHDT and CDR2 is FYEKMQ (reference sequence). This CDR3 comprises 15 residues. V trimming: 0 bases; J trimming: 3 bases; junction bases outside the gene matches: 2. DNA of the CDR3: TGTGCCAGCAGCTTAGGCGGGGGGGCAACAGATACGCAGTATTTT. It encodes CASSLGGGATDTQYF.

The chain couples TRBV5-1 to TRBJ1-3; D is unclear. Looked up from germline, CDR1 is SGHRS and CDR2 is YFSETQ. The CDR3 runs 13 residues. Trimming removed 4 bases from V and 3 bases from J, with 8 bases in between. The CDR3 loop reads CASSGSVGNTIYF. CDR3 bases: TGCGCCAGCAGCGGATCAGTTGGAAACACCATATATTTT.

The rearrangement links TRBV7-2 to TRBJ1-2; no definite D call. V lost 1 base and J lost 4, with 13 bases in between. Germline loops: CDR1 SGHTA, CDR2 FQGNSA. The CDR3 covers 15 residues. CDR3 in DNA: TGTGCCAGCAGCTTAGAATACGGGCCGGGCTATGGCTACACCTTC. Protein product: CASSLEYGPGYGYTF.

The DNA for the CDR3 is TGTGCCAGCAGAGGACAGGGGGCCTATGGCTACACCTTC. This gives the protein CASRGQGAYGYTF. V is TRBV12-3 or TRBV12-4 and J is TRBJ1-2; 11 bases are shared with TRBD1. The J segment lost 4 bases and the V segment lost 6 bases, leaving 1 base of the junction unmatched. The CDR3 runs to 13 residues.

The chain combines TRBV19 with TRBJ2-5; 10 bases fit TRBD2. From germline, CDR1 is LNHDA and CDR2 SQIVND (reference sequence). CDR3 length: 15 amino acids. After removal of 5 bases from V and 1 base from J, the junction contained 4 bases not matched to a gene. CDR3 sequence (DNA): TGTGCCAGTAGTTTAGCGGGGGGCTTCCAAGAGACCCAGTACTTC. The encoded protein is CASSLAGGFQETQYF.

This sequence joins TRBV5-1 and TRBJ2-1; D not resolved. CDR1 is SGHRS, CDR2 YFSETQ, per germline. Trimming cost V 2 bases and J 8 bases, with 14 bases left between them. CDR3 length: 14 residues. The CDR3 DNA reads as TGCGCCAGCAGCTTAGCCGTGGCCCTCGATGAGCAGTTCTTC. Translated, it gives CASSLAVALDEQFF.

The table lists this clone with a few counts. The rearrangement uses TRBV18 and TRBJ1-4; D uncertain. Trimming removed 2 bases at V and 5 bases at J, with 3 bases between. Germline CDR1 is KGHSH and CDR2 is LQKENI. There are 12 residues in the CDR3. The chain's CDR3 is CASSPGNEKLFF. The CDR3 nucleotides read TGTGCCAGCTCACCAGGAAATGAAAAACTGTTTTTT.

The DNA of the CDR3 is TGTGCCAGCAGCCTCCGGACTGGAAACACCATATATTTT. Translating it yields CASSLRTGNTIYF. The chain employs TRBV7-2 and TRBJ1-3, with D unclear. Per germline, CDR1 SGHTA and CDR2 FQGNSA. CDR3 length: 13 amino acids. Trimming pared 5 bases from V and 2 bases from J, leaving 7 bases between.

CDR3 in amino acids: CASSLTQETQYF. The CDR3, as DNA: TGTGCCAGCAGTTTAACCCAAGAGACCCAGTACTTC. This chain uses TRBV28 with TRBJ2-5; D gene ambiguous. Germline CDR1 MDHEN, CDR2 SYDVKM. The CDR3 runs 12 residues. With 2 bases removed from V and 1 base from J, the gap between germline ends came to 2 bases.

V usage is TRBV7-9 and J usage is TRBJ1-1; D is perhaps TRBD1 (6 bases). The CDR3 totals 14 residues. CDR1 is SEHNR, CDR2 FQNEAQ, per germline (reference sequence). Between the trimmed V and J ends, which lost 4 bases and 0 bases, there was a span of 9 bases. CDR3 sequence: CASSSTGMNTEAFF. Written as DNA, the CDR3 is TGTGCCAGCAGCTCAACAGGGATGAACACTGAAGCTTTCTTT. Based on the CDR3 plus reference TRBV7-9 and TRBJ1-1, the full variable domain is DTGVSQNPRHKITKRGQNVTFRCDPISEHNRLYWYRQTLGQGPEFLTYFQNEAQLEKSRLLSDRFSAERPKGSFSTLEIQRTEQGDSAMYLCASSSTGMNTEAFFGQGTRLTVV.

The rearrangement uses TRBV7-3 and TRBJ2-2, with 8 bases fitting TRBD1. This CDR3 spans 13 amino acids. Germline CDR1 reads SGHTA; CDR2 reads FQGTGA. Unmatched junction bases numbered 1, after V lost 4 bases and J lost 6 bases. CDR3 DNA sequence: TGTGCCAGCAGCTCAGGGGGCGCCGGGGAGCTGTTTTTT. Translating it yields CASSSGGAGELFF.

A single count supports this clone. This CDR3 is CASSPPTRERGIQYF. As DNA, the CDR3 is TGTGCCAGCTCACCACCAACTAGGGAGAGGGGCATTCAGTACTTC. The chain recombines TRBV18 with TRBJ2-4; D possibly matches TRBD1 or TRBD2 (5 bases each). Germline CDR1 KGHSH, CDR2 LQKENI. There are 15 residues in the CDR3. The V gene lost 0 bases and the J gene lost 9 bases, with 15 bases spanning the gap.

In nucleotides, the CDR3 is TGTGCCAGCAGCCAAGAGCGACTAGCGGGGGGTATGAAGAGTACGGCGACCCAGTACTTC. It yields the protein CASSQERLAGGMKSTATQYF. The chain combines TRBV4-2 with TRBJ2-5; 13 positions agree with TRBD2. The CDR3 loop spans 20 amino acids. J was trimmed by 7 bases and V by 0 bases; bases with no gene match: 17. The V gene's germline CDR1 is LGHNA and CDR2 YNFKEQ.

The J gene is TRBJ2-7, the V gene TRBV4-1; D may match TRBD1 or TRBD2 (5 bases each). This CDR3 is 14 amino acids long. Germline assignment: CDR1 MGHRA and CDR2 YSYEKL. V shed 6 bases and J shed 6 bases, with 18 bases lying between them. CDR3 sequence: CASSHNVGTSEQYF. In DNA form, the CDR3 reads TGCGCCAGCAGTCACAACGTAGGGACCAGCGAGCAGTACTTC.

V usage is TRBV19 and J usage is TRBJ2-2, with 8 bases matching TRBD2. Germline loops: CDR1 LNHDA, CDR2 SQIVND (reference sequence). This CDR3 has 15 amino acids. With 4 bases clipped from V and 1 base from J, the junction kept 2 bases outside the gene matches. The CDR3 loop is CASSTLAGNTGELFF. CDR3 DNA: TGTGCCAGTAGTACTCTAGCGGGGAACACCGGGGAGCTGTTTTTT.